Each of the 31 T cell receptor beta chains below was sequenced from the same sample in a study of T cell repertoires in aging, cancer and after chemotherapy. Peripheral blood genomic DNA, not sorted cells or RNA, was the template. Rearranged V-D-J TRB sequences were amplified with a mixed TRB-A/B primer pool. One entry per CDR3 protein results from TCRdb running MiXCR on the multiplex PCR reads. The repertoire holds 8,400 or so distinct CDR3 sequences, with 45% to 55% as singletons. Material: blood. All receptors come from a human donor in good health.

This clonotype appeared a few times. This rearrangement joins TRBV29-1 to TRBJ2-3; the match to TRBD1 covers 11 bases. Trimming took 3 bases from V and 2 from J; bases not matched to a gene: 7. The germline gives CDR1 SQVTM, CDR2 ANQGSEA. The CDR3 is 16 amino acids. The CDR3 DNA sequence: TGCAGCGTTGACACCCTCGGACAGGGGGCCACAGATACGCAGTATTTT. As protein: CSVDTLGQGATDTQYF.

V usage is TRBV15 and J usage is TRBJ2-7, with TRBD1 matching 11 bases. The germline V gene has CDR1 LNHNV and CDR2 YYDKDF (reference sequence). V was pared by 3 bases and J by 4 bases, with 2 bases of the junction left unmatched. The CDR3 covers 14 residues. CDR3 residues: CATSRDRGRYEQYF. The CDR3 nucleotides are TGTGCCACCAGCAGGGACAGGGGGCGATACGAGCAGTACTTC.

The chain joins TRBV19 to TRBJ2-6; no clear D gene. This CDR3 is built from 15 residues. From germline, CDR1 is LNHDA and CDR2 SQIVND (reference sequence). Trimming left V 0 bases short and J 0 bases short, with 3 bases between. CDR3 amino acids: CASSIDSSGANVLTF. The CDR3 nucleotides are TGTGCCAGTAGTATAGATAGCTCTGGGGCCAACGTCCTGACTTTC. Full variable domain (outside the CDR3, taken from reference TRBV19 and TRBJ2-6): DGGITQSPKYLFRKEGQNVTLSCEQNLNHDAMYWYRQDPGQGLRLIYYSQIVNDFQKGDIAEGYSVSREKKESFPLTVTSAQKNPTAFYLCASSIDSSGANVLTFGAGSRLTVL.

This chain links TRBV11-1 with TRBJ1-1; D gene unclear. The CDR3 sequence is 14 residues long. V dropped 5 bases and J dropped 1 base, with 11 bases sitting between them. CDR1 is SGHAT, CDR2 FQDESV, per germline (reference sequence). CDR3 sequence: CASSLTTKNTEAFF. In DNA form, the CDR3 reads TGTGCCAGCAGCCTGACTACCAAGAACACTGAAGCTTTCTTT.

This clonotype has just a few counts. Written as DNA, the CDR3 is TGTGCCAGCAGCTTGGACGGAGTAAACTACGAGCAGTACTTC. It yields the protein CASSLDGVNYEQYF. This chain links TRBV5-5 with TRBJ2-7; no clear D gene. V lost 0 bases, J lost 3 bases, and 10 bases lay in between. Germline V gene sequence: CDR1 SGHKS, CDR2 YYEKEE (reference sequence). The CDR3 is 14 amino acids.

V gene TRBV27 combines with J gene TRBJ2-7, with TRBD1 matching 7 bases. CDR3 length: 13 residues. The V segment lost 10 bases and the J segment 2 bases; nucleotides outside the gene matches: 8. Germline V CDR1 and CDR2: MNHEY, SMNVEV (reference sequence). This CDR3 is CANSTGRPYEQYF. The CDR3 DNA reads TGTGCCAACTCGACAGGGCGCCCCTACGAGCAGTACTTC.

V and J are TRBV29-1 and TRBJ2-7; D unclear. The CDR3 extends over 12 amino acids. V shed 2 bases and J shed 3 bases, with 8 bases lying between them. The germline V gene has CDR1 SQVTM and CDR2 ANQGSEA. The DNA of the CDR3 is TGCAGCGTTGAAACCCCTAACTACGAGCAGTACTTC. Translation: CSVETPNYEQYF.

This chain uses TRBV19 with TRBJ1-2; TRBD1 aligns across 9 bases. CDR1 LNHDA and CDR2 SQIVND come from the germline V gene (reference sequence). V gave up 7 bases and J gave up 7 bases; unmatched junction bases: 7. There are 13 residues in the CDR3. The CDR3 region is CASIPGTGSGYTF. The CDR3 DNA reads TGTGCCAGTATTCCCGGGACAGGGTCTGGCTACACCTTC.

As to this clonotype: Its ends do not fully match the called genes, so a read error is possible. V and J are TRBV6-1 and TRBJ2-1, with TRBD2 identical over 10 bases. This CDR3 spans 14 amino acids. From germline, CDR1 is MNHNS and CDR2 SASEGT. Written as DNA, the CDR3 is TGCGCCAGCAGAGACAGCGGGGGGGCGGATGAGCAGTTCTTC. Its translation: CASRDSGGADEQFF.

The sample holds a few counts of this clonotype. V is TRBV19 and J is TRBJ1-1, with D unresolved. V was pared by 8 bases and J by 0 bases, with 10 bases between. Germline lookup yields CDR1 LNHDA and CDR2 SQIVND (reference sequence). There are 13 residues in the CDR3. The CDR3: CASALVVNTEAFF. Here the CDR3 DNA reads TGTGCCAGTGCCCTGGTGGTGAACACTGAAGCTTTCTTT.

This clonotype has only one observation. V gene TRBV20-1 combines with J gene TRBJ1-5; maybe TRBD1 (5 bases). The CDR3 extends over 13 amino acids. Germline V CDR1 and CDR2: DFQATT, SNEGSKA (reference sequence). The ends were cut back, 5 bases at V and 3 bases at J, with 11 bases in the middle. DNA for the CDR3: TGCAGTGCTGTCGTGGACACCAATCAGCCCCAGCATTTT. It translates to CSAVVDTNQPQHF.

The J gene is TRBJ1-5, the V gene TRBV15, with 11 bases lining up with TRBD1. The CDR3 runs 17 residues. In germline, CDR1 is LNHNV, CDR2 YYDKDF (reference sequence). The junction had 10 bases not matched to a gene; V was cut back by 4 bases and J by 5 bases. CDR3 loop: CATSTTDRGRGYQPQHF. The CDR3 nucleotides read TGTGCCACCAGCACTACGGACAGGGGGCGTGGGTATCAGCCCCAGCATTTT. Supplemented by reference TRBV15 and TRBJ1-5, the full variable domain reads DAMVIQNPRYQVTQFGKPVTLSCSQTLNHNVMYWYQQKSSQAPKLLFHYYDKDFNNEADTPDNFQSRRPNTSFCFLDIRSPGLGDTAMYLCATSTTDRGRGYQPQHFGDGTRLSIL.

V is TRBV30 and J is TRBJ2-7; possibly TRBD1 for D (6 bases). Trimming stripped 3 bases from V and 3 bases from J, with 15 bases between. Germline V gene sequence: CDR1 GTSNPN, CDR2 SVGIG (reference sequence). The CDR3 extends over 14 amino acids. CDR3 DNA sequence: TGTGCCTGGAGGGTGGCAGGGGCTCTCTACGAGCAGTACTTC. Its protein is CAWRVAGALYEQYF.

The V and J genes are TRBV29-1 and TRBJ1-1; possibly TRBD1 for D (6 bases). CDR1 and CDR2 (germline): SQVTM, ANQGSEA. The CDR3 length is 12 residues. V was pared by 6 bases and J by 5 bases, with 13 bases between. Here the CDR3 reads CSVLGARTEAFF. Here the CDR3 DNA reads TGCAGCGTCTTGGGGGCGAGGACTGAAGCTTTCTTT.

J is TRBJ2-1 and V is TRBV6-5; D tentatively fits TRBD1 or TRBD2 (5 bases each). Germline V CDR1 and CDR2: MNHEY, SVGAGI. The CDR3 extends over 16 amino acids. V dropped 5 bases and J dropped 5 bases, with 19 bases sitting between them. DNA for the CDR3: TGTGCCAGCAGTGACGAGGGGCGGGCCGGCAACAATGAGCAGTTCTTC. Protein sequence: CASSDEGRAGNNEQFF.

J is TRBJ1-1 and V is TRBV6-6; D is ambiguous. The germline V and J ends were trimmed by 0 bases and 3 bases, with 14 bases remaining between them. Per germline, CDR1 MNHNY and CDR2 SVGAGI (reference sequence). The CDR3 is 16 residues long. In DNA form, the CDR3 reads TGTGCCAGCAGTTACTCGAATGTAGGACCTGACACTGAAGCTTTCTTT. Translating gives CASSYSNVGPDTEAFF.

In its sample, this clonotype was seen a few times. This chain joins TRBV19 and TRBJ2-3; the D gene could be TRBD1 or TRBD2 (5 bases each). Trimming removed 5 bases at V and 3 bases at J, with 21 bases between. Germline loops: CDR1 LNHDA, CDR2 SQIVND (reference sequence). This CDR3 contains 17 residues. The CDR3 sequence is CASSGKGRDPRTDTQYF. The CDR3 DNA reads as TGTGCCAGTAGTGGCAAAGGCCGGGACCCCCGAACAGATACGCAGTATTTT.

The chain recombines TRBV19 with TRBJ2-7; TRBD1 matches at 9 bases. The CDR3 contains 13 residues. Germline V gives CDR1 LNHDA, CDR2 SQIVND (reference sequence). J lost 9 bases, V lost 6 bases, and 9 bases had no gene match. DNA for the CDR3: TGTGCCAGTAGCTCTCTGGGACAGGGAACGCAGTACTTC. This translates into CASSSLGQGTQYF.

The chain couples TRBV19 to TRBJ1-1; weak D call: TRBD1 (5 bases). Germline V lookup: CDR1 LNHDA, CDR2 SQIVND (reference sequence). V lost 3 bases and J 6 bases, leaving 20 bases between the germline ends. This CDR3 is built from 16 residues. CDR3 region: CASSMGPFRADPEAFF. In DNA, the CDR3 is TGTGCCAGTAGTATGGGGCCCTTCAGGGCGGACCCTGAAGCTTTCTTT.

In its sample, this clonotype was seen a few times. The V call is TRBV6-1, the J call TRBJ2-5; D remains unclear. V lost 6 bases and J 5 bases, leaving 7 bases between the germline ends. Germline CDR1 reads MNHNS; CDR2 reads SASEGT. The CDR3 loop spans 11 amino acids. CDR3 nucleotides: TGTGCCAGCAGGATTAGGGAGACCCAGTACTTC. As protein: CASRIRETQYF.

The chain uses TRBV12-3 or TRBV12-4 and TRBJ1-3; no reliable D call. V was trimmed by 6 bases and J by 0 bases, leaving 12 bases between them. The CDR3 spans 15 residues. CDR3 residues: CASSRPSFSGNTIYF. For the CDR3, the DNA is TGTGCCAGCAGCCGCCCCAGCTTCTCTGGAAACACCATATATTTT.

This clonotype was counted only a few times. The chain joins TRBV12-3 or TRBV12-4 to TRBJ2-2; weak D call: TRBD1 (6 bases). V shed 3 bases and J shed 5 bases, with 13 bases lying between them. This CDR3 region has 15 residues. As DNA, the CDR3 is TGTGCCAGCAGTTTCCTTGGAACAGGGACCGGGGAGCTGTTTTTT. The encoded protein is CASSFLGTGTGELFF.

The chain couples TRBV6-1 to TRBJ1-6; no reliable D call. Trimming took off 3 bases at V and 6 bases at J, with 12 bases between the two ends. CDR3 length: 15 residues. From germline, CDR1 is MNHNS and CDR2 SASEGT. CDR3 in DNA: TGTGCCAGCAGTGATTGGTCTGTCAGTAATTCACCCCTCCACTTT. This encodes CASSDWSVSNSPLHF.

The chain couples TRBV27 to TRBJ2-7, with TRBD2 matching over 7 bases. CDR3 length: 17 residues. Looked up from germline, CDR1 is MNHEY and CDR2 is SMNVEV (reference sequence). V shed 3 bases, J shed 0 bases, and the junction held 11 bases outside the gene matches. CDR3 in DNA: TGTGCCAGCAGTTTGGCGGGTTGGGGGGGGTTCTCCTACGAGCAGTACTTC. Protein sequence: CASSLAGWGGFSYEQYF.

As for this clonotype: An end of the junction differs from the germline gene, which may be a read error. This chain connects TRBV6-1 to TRBJ1-5, with TRBD1 matching over 9 bases. The CDR3 runs to 11 residues. Germline CDR1 is MNHNS and CDR2 is SASEGT. The CDR3 is CASSEPGQGLF. CDR3 DNA sequence: TGTGCCAGCAGTGAACCGGGACAGGGACTTTTT.

The chain is built from TRBV6-6 and TRBJ2-7, with 10 bases fitting TRBD1. The length of the CDR3 is 16 residues. Trimming took 5 bases from V and 3 from J; bases not matched to a gene: 10. Germline lookup yields CDR1 MNHNY and CDR2 SVGAGI (reference sequence). CDR3 nucleotides: TGTGCCAGCAGTCAAGGGCGACAGGGGGCCCGCTACGAGCAGTACTTC. Encoded protein: CASSQGRQGARYEQYF.

The chain carries TRBV5-6 and TRBJ2-5; D may be TRBD1 (5 bases). This CDR3 comprises 14 residues. V lost 0 bases, J lost 6 bases, and 12 bases lay in between. Germline values: CDR1 SGHDT, CDR2 YYEEEE. The CDR3 nucleotides are TGTGCCAGCAGCTTGGAGGCAGGGTCAAAGACCCAGTACTTC. It codes for CASSLEAGSKTQYF. Using reference TRBV5-6 and TRBJ2-5 for the parts outside the CDR3, the full variable domain is DAGVTQSPTHLIKTRGQQVTLRCSPKSGHDTVSWYQQALGQGPQFIFQYYEEEERQRGNFPDRFSGHQFPNYSSELNVNALLLGDSALYLCASSLEAGSKTQYFGPGTRLLVL.

The chain joins TRBV10-3 to TRBJ2-2, with no clear D. Trimming took off 10 bases at V and 0 bases at J, with 12 bases between the two ends. The CDR3 length is 14 residues. The germline gives CDR1 ENHRY, CDR2 SYGVKD. CDR3 protein: CASSNTANTGELFF. The CDR3 DNA reads as TGTGCCAGCTCGAACACAGCGAACACCGGGGAGCTGTTTTTT.

This clonotype was seen a few times. A junction boundary mismatches the germline segment, possibly from a read error. The chain employs TRBV4-2 and TRBJ2-1; 9 bases agree with TRBD2. There are 13 residues in the CDR3. Germline CDR1 is LGHNA and CDR2 is YNFKEQ. CDR3 amino acids: CASSQENTAGGSF. As DNA, the CDR3 is TGTGCCAGCAGCCAAGAGAATACAGCGGGAGGTTCCTTC.

The V gene is TRBV30, the J gene TRBJ1-1; 9 bases are shared with TRBD1. The V gene end was trimmed by 4 bases and the J gene end by 4 bases; junction bases not matched to a gene: 10. The length of the CDR3 is 15 residues. CDR1 is GTSNPN, CDR2 SVGIG, per germline (reference sequence). The CDR3 DNA is TGTGCCTGGACCACCCCCGGGACAGGGCCCACTGAAGCTTTCTTT. It encodes CAWTTPGTGPTEAFF.

The V and J genes are TRBV19 and TRBJ2-2, with TRBD2 identical over 7 bases. V lost 4 bases to trimming and J lost 5 bases; unmatched junction nucleotides: 13. The CDR3 runs to 17 residues. In germline, CDR1 is LNHDA, CDR2 SQIVND (reference sequence). CDR3 bases: TGTGCCAGTAGTACGGGAGGCCAGGGCTTGGGAACCGGGGAGCTGTTTTTT. It is translated as CASSTGGQGLGTGELFF.